This T cell receptor beta chain originates from a study of blood T cell repertoires in COVID-19. Clones were sequenced by immunoSEQ multiplex PCR, and TCRdb holds only the in-frame ones, with some missing. The sample consists of 40,000 or so clones, 79% of them appearing once. The source of this sequence is a man in his 70s with acute or convalescent COVID-19. The sample taken for sequencing was peripheral blood.

CDR3 amino acids: CASSRGGETQYF. CDR3 nucleotide sequence: TGTGCCAGCAGCCGGGGGGGGGAGACCCAGTACTTC. The chain couples TRBV21-1 to TRBJ2-5; the table's D call, TRBD2, was not checked against the DNA. TRBV21-1 represents a pseudogene. The CDR3 runs to 12 residues.